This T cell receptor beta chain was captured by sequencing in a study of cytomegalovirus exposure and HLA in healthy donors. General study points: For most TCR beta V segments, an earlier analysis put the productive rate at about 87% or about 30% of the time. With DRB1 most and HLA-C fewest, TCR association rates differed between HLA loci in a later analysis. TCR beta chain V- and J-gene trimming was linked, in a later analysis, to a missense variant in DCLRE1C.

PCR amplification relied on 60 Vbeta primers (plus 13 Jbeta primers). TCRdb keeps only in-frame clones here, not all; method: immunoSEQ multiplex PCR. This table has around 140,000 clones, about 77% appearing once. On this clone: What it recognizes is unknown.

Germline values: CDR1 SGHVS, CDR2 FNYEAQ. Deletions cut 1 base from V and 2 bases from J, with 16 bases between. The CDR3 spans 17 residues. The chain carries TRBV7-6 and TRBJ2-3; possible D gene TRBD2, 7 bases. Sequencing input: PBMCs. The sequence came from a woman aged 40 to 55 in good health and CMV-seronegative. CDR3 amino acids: CASSLGVGGLSTDTQYF. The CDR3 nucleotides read TGTGCCAGCAGCTTAGGGGTGGGGGGGCTATCCACAGATACGCAGTATTTT. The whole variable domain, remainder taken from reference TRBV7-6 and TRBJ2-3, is GAGVSQSPRYKVTKRGQDVALRCDPISGHVSLYWYRQALGQGPEFLTYFNYEAQQDKSGLPNDRFSAERPEGSISTLTIQRTEQRDSAMYRCASSLGVGGLSTDTQYFGPGTRLTVL.